The 3 T cell receptor beta chains presented below share a single source sample, sequenced in a study of identical twins. TCRdb reprocessed the 5' RACE reads with MiXCR, giving one entry per CDR3 protein. This table has 690,000 or so distinct CDR3 sequences, about 9.4% appearing once. This sample also belongs to another study, concerning yellow fever vaccine responses in identical twins.

The sequencing input was PBMCs. The receptors were sampled from a woman between 18 and 29 years old in good health.

This clonotype was detected ten times or more. This chain connects TRBV20-1 to TRBJ1-1, with a weak D call TRBD1 (6 bases). The ends were cut back, 5 bases at V and 6 bases at J, with 10 bases in the middle. The CDR3 spans 11 residues. From germline, CDR1 is DFQATT and CDR2 SNEGSKA (reference sequence). CDR3 loop: CSAQGYPEAFF. CDR3 nucleotides: TGCAGTGCTCAGGGGTACCCTGAAGCTTTCTTT.

The J gene is TRBJ2-3, the V gene TRBV7-9; weak D call: TRBD1 (5 bases). This CDR3 spans 16 amino acids. Germline V gene data show CDR1 as SEHNR and CDR2 as FQNEAQ (reference sequence). Trimming took off 4 bases at V and 2 bases at J, with 16 bases between the two ends. The CDR3 protein is CASSYPMGPPTDTQYF. CDR3 in DNA: TGTGCCAGCAGCTATCCCATGGGGCCCCCCACAGATACGCAGTATTTT.

This clonotype appeared many times. This rearrangement joins TRBV2 to TRBJ2-5; 10 bases map to TRBD2. This CDR3 comprises 16 residues. V trimming: 5 bases; J trimming: 2 bases; junction bases outside the gene matches: 8. Germline CDR1 and CDR2: SNHLY and FYNNEI. The CDR3 coding sequence is TGTGCCAGCAGTCCCATAGCGGGAGGCCCACAAGAGACCCAGTACTTC. Translated: CASSPIAGGPQETQYF.